This TCR beta chain was recorded in a study of T cells in Graves' hyperthyroidism and ophthalmopathy. Researchers amplified the TCR beta CDR3 regions from RNA transcripts. In the first-round RT-PCR of the TCR CDR3, the HTBI primer set was used. TCRdb re-called the multiplex PCR reads with MiXCR, one entry per CDR3 protein. The data show around 600,000 distinct CDR3 sequences, with 14% seen just once and roughly 7.1% held by the top ten. About 10 ml of fresh peripheral blood supplied the PBMCs. This clonotype was recorded many times. The target antigen is unknown. Points from the study as a whole: Blood also contained most expanded thyroid clonotypes above 0.001.

CDR3 length equals 18 residues. The germline CDR1 and CDR2 sequences are LGHDT and YNNKEL (reference sequence). J gave up 2 bases and V 0 bases, and 9 bases lay outside the gene matches. The chain couples TRBV3-1 to TRBJ2-1, with 8 bases aligning to TRBD2. Sequenced: blood. This receptor was taken from a woman under 30 with Graves' ophthalmopathy. The CDR3 here is CASSQDWSSGPTYNEQFF. The CDR3 coding sequence is TGTGCCAGCAGCCAAGATTGGTCTAGCGGGCCGACCTACAATGAGCAGTTCTTC.